Each of the 5 T cell receptor beta chains below was sequenced from the same sample in a study of cytomegalovirus exposure and HLA in healthy donors. The PCR made use of 60 Vbeta and 13 Jbeta primers. The method was immunoSEQ multiplex PCR; TCRdb's version includes in-frame clones alone and lacks a portion of them. This sample yields approximately 130,000 clones, of which around 83% are seen a single time; roughly 6.7% belongs to the top ten. Input material: PBMCs. These receptor sequences come from a woman in her twenties or thirties in good health and CMV-seropositive.

This clone was observed a single time. This rearrangement joins TRBV27 to TRBJ2-2; 8 nucleotides align to TRBD2. CDR1 and CDR2 from the germline V gene are MNHEY and SMNVEV (reference sequence). Trimming cost V 5 bases and J 6 bases; bases outside gene matches: 14. This CDR3 spans 17 amino acids. This CDR3 is CASSKRGSGGDAGELFF. The CDR3 coding sequence is TGTGCCAGCAGTAAAAGGGGTTCCGGGGGGGACGCCGGGGAGCTGTTTTTT.

This rearrangement joins TRBV19 to TRBJ1-1, with D possibly TRBD1 on 6 matching bases. The CDR3 covers 15 residues. The germline CDR1 and CDR2 sequences are LNHDA and SQIVND (reference sequence). V lost 8 bases and J lost 4, with 20 bases in between. In DNA form, the CDR3 reads TGTGCCAGTCGCGCCACAGGGATAGGGGTCACTGAAGCTTTCTTT. Its translation is CASRATGIGVTEAFF.

The gene calls are TRBV14 and TRBJ2-5; TRBD1 matches 10 bases. In germline, CDR1 is SGHDN, CDR2 FVKESK. The V segment lost 4 bases and the J segment 5 bases; nucleotides outside the gene matches: 4. The CDR3 totals 14 residues. The CDR3 spells CASSPTGGWETQYF. The CDR3 bases are TGTGCCAGCAGCCCGACAGGGGGCTGGGAGACCCAGTACTTC.

This chain connects TRBV6-5 to TRBJ1-1, with a tentative D call TRBD1 (6 bases). Deletions cut 3 bases from V and 4 bases from J, with 15 bases between. This CDR3 contains 15 residues. Per germline, CDR1 MNHEY and CDR2 SVGAGI. The CDR3 DNA sequence: TGTGCCAGCAGTTATTTACAGGGCGGGGGCACTGAAGCTTTCTTT. Encoded protein: CASSYLQGGGTEAFF.

This sequence joins TRBV11-2 and TRBJ1-3, with D perhaps matching TRBD1 (5 bases). The CDR3 is made up of 15 amino acids. Trimming left V 4 bases short and J 3 bases short, with 13 bases between. Germline CDR1 reads SGHAT; CDR2 reads FQNNGV. CDR3 loop: CASSSAGRDGNTIYF. CDR3 in DNA: TGTGCCAGCAGCTCGGCCGGCAGGGATGGAAACACCATATATTTT.